Sequencing of this T cell receptor beta chain was carried out in a study of blood T cell repertoires in COVID-19. The CDR3 consists of 16 residues. Authors' methods: For nucleated cells, counts were estimated from reference gene primer amplification. This table comes from immunoSEQ multiplex PCR, and its TCRdb copy is limited to in-frame clones, with some not included. That table gives V, J and clone size, and the DNA gave D and trimming. The sample yields about 250,000 clones, approximately 84% seen once. The source of this sequence is a person aged 70 to 80 with COVID-19, enrolled during active disease. The sequencing sample was made of peripheral blood. The J gene is TRBJ2-7, the V gene TRBV21-1; the table assigns TRBD1, which was not confirmed against the DNA. TRBV21-1 is designated a pseudogene. CDR3 DNA: TGTGCCAGCAGCAAAGCGGACAGACAGGGTTGTTGGGAGCAGTACTTC. Protein sequence: CASSKADRQGCWEQYF.